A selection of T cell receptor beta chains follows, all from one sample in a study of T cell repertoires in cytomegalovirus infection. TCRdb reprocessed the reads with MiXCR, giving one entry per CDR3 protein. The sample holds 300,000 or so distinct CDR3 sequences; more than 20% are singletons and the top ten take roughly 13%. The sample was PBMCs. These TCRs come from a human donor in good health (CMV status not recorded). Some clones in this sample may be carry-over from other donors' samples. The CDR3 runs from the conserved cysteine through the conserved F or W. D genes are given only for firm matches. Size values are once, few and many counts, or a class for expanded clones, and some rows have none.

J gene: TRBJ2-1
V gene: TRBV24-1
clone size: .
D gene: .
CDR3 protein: CATSEGSLINEQFF
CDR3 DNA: TGTGCCACCAGTGAGGGCAGCCTCATTAATGAGCAGTTCTTC

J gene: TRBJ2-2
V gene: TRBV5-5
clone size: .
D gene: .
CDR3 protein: CASSPVPRSTLGELFF
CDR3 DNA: TGTGCCAGCAGCCCCGTGCCCCGCTCAACTCTCGGGGAGCTGTTTTTT

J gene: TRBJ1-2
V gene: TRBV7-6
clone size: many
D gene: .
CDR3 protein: CASRPTGSSGYTF
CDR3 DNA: TGTGCCAGCAGACCAACAGGGAGCTCTGGCTACACCTTC

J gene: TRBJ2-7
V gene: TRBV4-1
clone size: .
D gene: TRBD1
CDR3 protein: CASSLRGQGIGEQYF
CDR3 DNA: TGCGCCAGCAGCCTGAGGGGACAGGGGATAGGGGAGCAGTACTTC

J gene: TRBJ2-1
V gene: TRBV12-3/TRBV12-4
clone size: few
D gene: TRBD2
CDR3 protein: CASSLFAGGPGEQFF
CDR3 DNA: TGTGCCAGCAGTTTATTCGCGGGAGGGCCGGGTGAGCAGTTCTTC

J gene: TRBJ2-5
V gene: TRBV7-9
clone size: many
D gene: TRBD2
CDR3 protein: CASSLGDAGALKTQYF
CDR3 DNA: TGTGCCAGCAGCTTAGGGGACGCGGGAGCTTTGAAGACCCAGTACTTC

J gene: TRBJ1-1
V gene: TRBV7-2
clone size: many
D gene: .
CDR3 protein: CASSSGHIGGTEAFF
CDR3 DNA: TGTGCCAGCAGCTCGGGGCATATCGGGGGCACTGAAGCTTTCTTT

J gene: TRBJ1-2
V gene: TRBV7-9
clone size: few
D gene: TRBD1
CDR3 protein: CASTTGVDGYTF
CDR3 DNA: TGTGCCAGCACCACAGGGGTTGATGGCTACACCTTC

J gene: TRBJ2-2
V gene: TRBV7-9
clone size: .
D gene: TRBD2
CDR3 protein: CASSYQALAGAVRTGELFF
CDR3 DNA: TGTGCCAGCAGCTACCAGGCCCTAGCGGGAGCTGTAAGGACCGGGGAGCTGTTTTTT

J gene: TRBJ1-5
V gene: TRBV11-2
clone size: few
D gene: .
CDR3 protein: CASSSQQNQPQHF
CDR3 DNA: TGTGCCAGCAGTTCACAGCAAAATCAGCCCCAGCATTTT

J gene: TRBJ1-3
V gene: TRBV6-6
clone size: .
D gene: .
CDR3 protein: CASSVMGAGEDTIYF
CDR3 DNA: TGTGCCAGCAGTGTAATGGGGGCAGGGGAAGACACCATATATTTT

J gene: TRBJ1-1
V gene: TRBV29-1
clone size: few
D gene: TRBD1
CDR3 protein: CSATTGGATEAFF
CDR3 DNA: TGCAGCGCCACGACAGGGGGCGCAACTGAAGCTTTCTTT

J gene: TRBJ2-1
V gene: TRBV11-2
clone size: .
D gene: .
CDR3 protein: CASSLLPSSLVAYNEQFF
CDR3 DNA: TGTGCCAGCAGCTTACTCCCCTCTAGTCTAGTGGCCTACAATGAGCAGTTCTTC

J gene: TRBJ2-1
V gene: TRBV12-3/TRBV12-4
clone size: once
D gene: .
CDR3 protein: CASILGISEQFF
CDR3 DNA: TGTGCCAGCATCTTAGGGATCAGTGAGCAGTTCTTC

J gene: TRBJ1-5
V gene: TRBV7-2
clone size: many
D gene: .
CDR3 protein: CASSLEAGSNQPQHF
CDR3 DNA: TGTGCCAGCAGCTTAGAGGCCGGCAGCAATCAGCCCCAGCATTTT

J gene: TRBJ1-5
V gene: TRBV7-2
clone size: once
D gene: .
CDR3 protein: CASSLQGTFSNQPQHF
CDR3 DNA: TGTGCCAGCAGCTTACAGGGTACATTTAGCAATCAGCCCCAGCATTTT

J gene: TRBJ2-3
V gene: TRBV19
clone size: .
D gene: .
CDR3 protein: CASSMLRSTDTQYF
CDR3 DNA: TGTGCCAGTAGTATGCTCCGGTCCACAGATACGCAGTATTTT

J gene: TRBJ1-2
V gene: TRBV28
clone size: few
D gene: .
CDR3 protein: CASSLSGTANYGYTF
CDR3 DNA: TGTGCCAGCAGTTTATCCGGGACTGCTAACTATGGCTACACCTTC

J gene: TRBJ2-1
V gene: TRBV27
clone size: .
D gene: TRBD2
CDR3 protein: CASSSLTSGNSVEQFF
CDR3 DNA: TGTGCCAGCAGTTCCCTGACTAGCGGGAATTCGGTGGAGCAGTTCTTC

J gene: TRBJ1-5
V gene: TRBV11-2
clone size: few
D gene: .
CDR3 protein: CASSLGQPNQPQHF
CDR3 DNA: TGTGCCAGCAGCCTAGGACAGCCAAATCAGCCCCAGCATTTT

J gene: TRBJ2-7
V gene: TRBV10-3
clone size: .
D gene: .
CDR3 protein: CAISVKGDEQYF
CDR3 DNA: TGTGCCATCAGTGTGAAAGGGGACGAGCAGTACTTC

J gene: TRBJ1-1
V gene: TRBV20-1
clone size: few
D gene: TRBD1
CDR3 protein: CSARGTGNTEAFF
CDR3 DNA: TGCAGTGCTAGGGGGACAGGGAACACTGAAGCTTTCTTT

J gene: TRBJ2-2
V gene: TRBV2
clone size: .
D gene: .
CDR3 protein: CASSYYGELFF
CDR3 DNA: TGTGCCAGCAGCTACTACGGGGAGCTGTTTTTT

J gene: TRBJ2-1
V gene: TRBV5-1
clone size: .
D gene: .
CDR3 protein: CASSQDSNEQFF
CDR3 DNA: TGCGCCAGCAGCCAGGACAGCAATGAGCAGTTCTTC

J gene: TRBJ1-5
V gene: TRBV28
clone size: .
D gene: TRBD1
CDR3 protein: CASSRSTGGNQPQHF
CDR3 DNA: TGTGCCAGCAGCCGATCTACAGGGGGAAATCAGCCCCAGCATTTT

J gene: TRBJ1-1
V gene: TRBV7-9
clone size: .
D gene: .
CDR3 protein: CASSLSNSEAFF
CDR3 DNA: TGTGCCAGCAGCCTCTCAAACTCCGAAGCTTTCTTT

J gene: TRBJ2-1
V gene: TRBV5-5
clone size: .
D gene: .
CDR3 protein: CASSSEDEQFF
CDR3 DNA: TGTGCCAGCAGCTCGGAGGATGAGCAGTTCTTC

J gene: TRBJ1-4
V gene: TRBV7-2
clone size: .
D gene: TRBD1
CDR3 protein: CASSSGTAKGEKLFF
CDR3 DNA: TGTGCCAGCAGCTCAGGGACAGCGAAGGGTGAAAAACTGTTTTTT

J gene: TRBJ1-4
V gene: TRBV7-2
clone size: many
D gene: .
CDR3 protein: CASSLSITTNEKLFF
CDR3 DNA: TGTGCCAGCAGCTTATCGATTACAACTAATGAAAAACTGTTTTTT

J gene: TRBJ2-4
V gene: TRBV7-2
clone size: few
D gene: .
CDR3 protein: CASSLDSPIQYF
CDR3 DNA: TGTGCCAGCAGCTTGGACAGCCCGATTCAGTACTTC

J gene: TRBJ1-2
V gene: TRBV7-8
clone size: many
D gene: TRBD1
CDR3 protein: CASSSTGGLGYGYTF
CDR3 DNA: TGTGCCAGCAGCTCGACAGGGGGGCTTGGCTATGGCTACACCTTC

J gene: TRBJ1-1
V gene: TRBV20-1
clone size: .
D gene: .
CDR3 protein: CSARDSIRGSTEAFF
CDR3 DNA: TGCAGTGCTAGAGATTCGATCCGGGGGTCGACTGAAGCTTTCTTT